These T cell receptor beta chains were read from a single sample in a study of cytomegalovirus exposure and HLA in healthy donors. TCRdb's table, derived via immunoSEQ multiplex PCR, lists solely in-frame clones and lacks some. The sample comprises about 400,000 clones, 80% to 90% of which are singletons, and 0.65% to 0.95% rests with the top ten. The sequenced sample was PBMCs. Source of these receptors: a woman aged 18 to 35 in good health and CMV-seronegative. The CDR3 runs from the conserved cysteine through the conserved F or W. A D gene is named only where the DNA matches it firmly. Not every row has a clone size; where given, it reads once, few, many or a size class.

CDR3aa	CDR3nt	d_gene	abundance	v_gene	j_gene
CASSLAGVETQYF	TGTGCCAGCAGTTTAGCGGGGGTGGAGACCCAGTACTTC	TRBD2	NA	TRBV6-5	TRBJ2-5
CASSLAPTHQPQHF	TGCGCCAGCAGCTTGGCGCCTACTCATCAGCCCCAGCATTTT	NA	NA	TRBV5-1	TRBJ1-5
CASSSRQGDSGANVLTF	TGTGCCAGCAGCTCCCGACAGGGAGACTCTGGGGCCAACGTCCTGACTTTC	TRBD1	NA	TRBV9	TRBJ2-6
CASSVGGQTGELFF	TGTGCCAGCAGCGTGGGGGGGCAGACCGGGGAGCTGTTTTTT	NA	few	TRBV9	TRBJ2-2
CASSPKMTGPNTEAFF	TGTGCCAGCTCACCAAAAATGACAGGGCCGAACACTGAAGCTTTCTTT	TRBD1	NA	TRBV18	TRBJ1-1
CASSLHPPWPPNYGYTF	TGTGCCAGCAGTTTACACCCCCCCTGGCCGCCTAACTATGGCTACACCTTC	NA	NA	TRBV28	TRBJ1-2
CASSLGQGMLGNTIYF	TGCGCCAGCAGCTTAGGACAGGGAATGCTCGGAAACACCATATATTTT	TRBD1	NA	TRBV5-1	TRBJ1-3
CASSEVRGRGNEQYF	TGTGCCAGCAGTGAAGTCAGGGGCAGGGGAAACGAGCAGTACTTC	NA	NA	TRBV2	TRBJ2-7
CASSLTPRASGRPYGDTQYF	TGTGCCAGCAGCTTAACGCCGAGGGCTAGCGGGAGGCCTTACGGGGATACGCAGTATTTT	TRBD2	NA	TRBV7-3	TRBJ2-3
CASSPGLGSSYNSPLHF	TGTGCCAGCAGCCCGGGACTTGGGAGCTCCTATAATTCACCCCTCCACTTT	NA	NA	TRBV28	TRBJ1-6
CASSHQGQGSYEQYF	TGTGCCAGCAGCCACCAGGGACAGGGGAGCTACGAGCAGTACTTC	TRBD1	NA	TRBV14	TRBJ2-7
CASRLLNYEQYF	TGTGCCAGCAGGCTACTTAACTACGAGCAGTACTTC	NA	NA	TRBV28	TRBJ2-7
CASSTLADSYNEQFF	TGTGCCAGCAGTACTCTAGCGGACTCCTACAATGAGCAGTTCTTC	TRBD2	NA	TRBV6-1	TRBJ2-1
CASRKTGIGSNQPQHF	TGTGCCAGCAGAAAGACAGGGATTGGGAGCAATCAGCCCCAGCATTTT	TRBD1	NA	TRBV27	TRBJ1-5
CASSEAAFLTYEQYF	TGTGCCAGCAGTGAAGCGGCTTTCTTGACCTACGAGCAGTACTTC	NA	NA	TRBV6-1	TRBJ2-7
CASNESDEQFF	TGTGCCAGCAATGAAAGCGATGAGCAGTTCTTC	NA	NA	TRBV28	TRBJ2-1
CASSQGPGQGFYEQYF	TGCGCCAGCAGCCAAGGACCGGGACAGGGCTTCTACGAGCAGTACTTC	TRBD1	NA	TRBV4-1	TRBJ2-7
CASSSWRDRGGTGELFF	TGCGCCAGCAGCTCATGGAGAGACAGGGGGGGGACCGGGGAGCTGTTTTTT	TRBD1	NA	TRBV4-1	TRBJ2-2
CASSFGGAPSNQPQHF	TGTGCCAGCAGTTTTGGAGGGGCACCCAGCAATCAGCCCCAGCATTTT	NA	NA	TRBV28	TRBJ1-5
CASSLASGNAYEQYF	TGTGCCAGCAGCTTAGCGTCCGGGAACGCCTACGAGCAGTACTTC	NA	NA	TRBV11-1	TRBJ2-7
CASRIGANTEAFF	TGTGCCAGCAGAATAGGGGCGAACACTGAAGCTTTCTTT	NA	NA	TRBV7-9	TRBJ1-1
CASSWDRGDYGYTF	TGTGCCAGCAGTTGGGACAGGGGTGACTATGGCTACACCTTC	TRBD1	NA	TRBV28	TRBJ1-2
CASTRASASGKDEQYF	TGTGCCAGCACCCGGGCATCGGCTAGCGGGAAGGACGAGCAGTACTTC	TRBD2	NA	TRBV27	TRBJ2-7
CASSRGAKNEQYF	TGTGCCAGCAGCCGGGGGGCCAAGAACGAGCAGTACTTC	NA	NA	TRBV28	TRBJ2-7
CSVELGQGFGQPQHF	TGCAGCGTTGAACTGGGACAGGGATTCGGCCAGCCCCAGCATTTT	TRBD1	NA	TRBV29-1	TRBJ1-5
CAWSVGTYYGYTF	TGTGCCTGGAGTGTAGGGACATACTATGGCTACACCTTC	NA	few	TRBV30	TRBJ1-2
CASSFGTGVYTGELFF	TGTGCCAGCAGCTTCGGGACAGGGGTTTACACCGGGGAGCTGTTTTTT	TRBD1	NA	TRBV7-8	TRBJ2-2
CASSPSPGNEQFF	TGTGCCAGCAGCCCATCCCCCGGTAACGAGCAGTTCTTC	NA	NA	TRBV11-3	TRBJ2-1
CASTKTGIYNEQFF	TGTGCCAGTACCAAGACAGGGATCTACAATGAGCAGTTCTTC	TRBD1	NA	TRBV19	TRBJ2-1
CASSSGGSTYEQYF	TGCGCCAGCAGCTCCGGGGGGTCCACCTACGAGCAGTACTTC	TRBD2	NA	TRBV4-1	TRBJ2-7
CASSLVVNTEAFF	TGTGCCAGCAGTTTAGTCGTGAACACTGAAGCTTTCTTT	NA	NA	TRBV27	TRBJ1-1
CASSLEAGGVGYTEAFF	TGTGCCAGCAGCTTAGAAGCAGGGGGCGTAGGGTACACTGAAGCTTTCTTT	TRBD1	NA	TRBV7-6	TRBJ1-1